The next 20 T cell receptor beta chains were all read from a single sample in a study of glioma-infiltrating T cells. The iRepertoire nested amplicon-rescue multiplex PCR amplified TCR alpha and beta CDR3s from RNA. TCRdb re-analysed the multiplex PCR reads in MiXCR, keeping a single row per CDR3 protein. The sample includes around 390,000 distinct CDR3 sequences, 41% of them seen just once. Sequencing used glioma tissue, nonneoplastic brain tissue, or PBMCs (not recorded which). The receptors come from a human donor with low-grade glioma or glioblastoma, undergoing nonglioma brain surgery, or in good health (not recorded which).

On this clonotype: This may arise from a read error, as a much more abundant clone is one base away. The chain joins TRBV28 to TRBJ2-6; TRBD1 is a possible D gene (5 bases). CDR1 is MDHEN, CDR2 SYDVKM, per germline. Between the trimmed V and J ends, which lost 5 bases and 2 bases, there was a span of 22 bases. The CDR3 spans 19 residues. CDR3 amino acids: CASSPSGWGVGAGANVLTF. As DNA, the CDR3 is TGTGCCAGCAGTCCGTCCGGATGGGGCGTAGGAGCTGGGGCCAACGTCCTGACTTTC.

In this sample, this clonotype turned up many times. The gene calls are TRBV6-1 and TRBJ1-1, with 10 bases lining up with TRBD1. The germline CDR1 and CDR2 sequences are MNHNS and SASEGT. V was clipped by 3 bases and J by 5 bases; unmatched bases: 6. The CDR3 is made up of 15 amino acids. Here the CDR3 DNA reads TGTGCCAGCAGTGATCCGGGACAGGGGAGTACTGAAGCTTTCTTT. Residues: CASSDPGQGSTEAFF.

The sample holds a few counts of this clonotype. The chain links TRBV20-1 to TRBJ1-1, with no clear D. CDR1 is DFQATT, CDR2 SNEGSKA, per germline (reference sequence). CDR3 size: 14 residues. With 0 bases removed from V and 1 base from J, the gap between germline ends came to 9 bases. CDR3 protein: CSARDRSGNTEAFF. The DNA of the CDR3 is TGCAGTGCTAGAGATCGGTCGGGGAACACTGAAGCTTTCTTT.

The CDR3, as DNA: TGTGCCAGTAGTATTAGGGGCACAGGAACTATAAACACTGAAGCTTTCTTT. Translated, it gives CASSIRGTGTINTEAFF. The chain employs TRBV19 and TRBJ1-1, with D tentatively TRBD1 (5 bases). From germline, CDR1 is LNHDA and CDR2 SQIVND (reference sequence). Trimming cost V 3 bases and J 2 bases, with 19 bases left between them. There are 17 residues in the CDR3. The full variable domain, rest sourced from reference TRBV19 and TRBJ1-1, is DGGITQSPKYLFRKEGQNVTLSCEQNLNHDAMYWYRQDPGQGLRLIYYSQIVNDFQKGDIAEGYSVSREKKESFPLTVTSAQKNPTAFYLCASSIRGTGTINTEAFFGQGTRLTVV.

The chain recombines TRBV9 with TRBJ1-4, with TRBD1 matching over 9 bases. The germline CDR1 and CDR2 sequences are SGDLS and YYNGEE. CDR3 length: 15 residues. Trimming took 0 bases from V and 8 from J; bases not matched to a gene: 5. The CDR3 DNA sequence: TGTGCCAGCAGCGTAGAGGGACAGGGCTTCGAAAAACTGTTTTTT. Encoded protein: CASSVEGQGFEKLFF.

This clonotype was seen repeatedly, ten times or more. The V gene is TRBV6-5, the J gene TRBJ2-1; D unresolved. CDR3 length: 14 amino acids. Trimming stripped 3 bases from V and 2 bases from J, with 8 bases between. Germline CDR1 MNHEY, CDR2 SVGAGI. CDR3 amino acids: CASSYEAPYNEQFF. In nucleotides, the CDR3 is TGTGCCAGCAGTTATGAGGCCCCCTACAATGAGCAGTTCTTC.

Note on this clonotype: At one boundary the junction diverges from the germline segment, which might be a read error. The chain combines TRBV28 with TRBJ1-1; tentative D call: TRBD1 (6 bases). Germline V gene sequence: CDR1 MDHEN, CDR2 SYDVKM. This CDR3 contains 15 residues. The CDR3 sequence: CASSLPTGMKTEAFF. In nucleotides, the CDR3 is TGTGCCAGCAGTTTACCAACAGGGATGAAAACTGAAGCTTTCTTT.

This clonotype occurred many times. DNA of the CDR3: TGTGCCAGCAGTTCTCTCCTGGACCCTGGGGGAACCTACGAGCAGTACTTC. This codes for CASSSLLDPGGTYEQYF. The chain joins TRBV27 to TRBJ2-7, with D perhaps matching TRBD1 or TRBD2 (5 bases each). The V gene's germline CDR1 is MNHEY and CDR2 SMNVEV (reference sequence). Trimming took 4 bases from V and 2 from J, leaving 21 bases between them. CDR3 length: 17 residues.

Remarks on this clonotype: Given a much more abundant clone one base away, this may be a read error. The DNA for the CDR3 is TGTGCCAGCAGTCCGCAGGTAGCGGGAGGGAGCGAGCAGTTCTTC. Its translation: CASSPQVAGGSEQFF. The V gene is TRBV27, the J gene TRBJ2-1, with 11 positions matching TRBD2. V lost 5 bases and J lost 10; bases outside the gene matches: 10. CDR1 is MNHEY and CDR2 is SMNVEV in the germline V gene (reference sequence). CDR3 length: 15 amino acids.

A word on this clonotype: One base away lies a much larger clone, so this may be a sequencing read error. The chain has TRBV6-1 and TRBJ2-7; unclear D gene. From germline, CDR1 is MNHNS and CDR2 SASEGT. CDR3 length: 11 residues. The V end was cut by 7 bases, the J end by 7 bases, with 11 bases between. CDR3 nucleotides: TGTGCCAGCACCAATCCTGGGGAGCAGTACTTC. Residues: CASTNPGEQYF.

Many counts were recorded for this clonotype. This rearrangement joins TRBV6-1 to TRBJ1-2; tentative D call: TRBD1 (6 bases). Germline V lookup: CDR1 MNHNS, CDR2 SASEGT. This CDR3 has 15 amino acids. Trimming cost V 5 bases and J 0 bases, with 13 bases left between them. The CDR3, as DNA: TGTGCCAGCAGTCCCGGGACATTGGCTAACTATGGCTACACCTTC. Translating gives CASSPGTLANYGYTF.

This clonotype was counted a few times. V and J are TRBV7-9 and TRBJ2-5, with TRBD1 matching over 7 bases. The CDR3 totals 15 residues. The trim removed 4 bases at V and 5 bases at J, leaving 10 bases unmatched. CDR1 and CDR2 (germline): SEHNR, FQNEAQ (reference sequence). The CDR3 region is CASSYRTGEGETQYF. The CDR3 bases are TGTGCCAGCAGCTACCGGACAGGCGAGGGGGAGACCCAGTACTTC.

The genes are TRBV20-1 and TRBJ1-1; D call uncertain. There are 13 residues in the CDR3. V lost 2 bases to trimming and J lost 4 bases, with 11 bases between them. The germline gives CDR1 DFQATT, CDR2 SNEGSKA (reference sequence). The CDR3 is CSARIAGGTEAFF. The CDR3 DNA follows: TGCAGTGCTAGAATCGCAGGAGGCACTGAAGCTTTCTTT.

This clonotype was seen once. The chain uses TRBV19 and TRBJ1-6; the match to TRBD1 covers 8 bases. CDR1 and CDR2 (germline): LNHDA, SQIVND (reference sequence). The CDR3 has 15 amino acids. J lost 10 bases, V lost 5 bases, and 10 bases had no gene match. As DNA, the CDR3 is TGTGCCAGTAGTGTCCTCGGACAGGGCGACTCACCCCTCCACTTT. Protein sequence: CASSVLGQGDSPLHF. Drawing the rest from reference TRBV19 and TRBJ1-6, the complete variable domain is DGGITQSPKYLFRKEGQNVTLSCEQNLNHDAMYWYRQDPGQGLRLIYYSQIVNDFQKGDIAEGYSVSREKKESFPLTVTSAQKNPTAFYLCASSVLGQGDSPLHFGNGTRLTVT.

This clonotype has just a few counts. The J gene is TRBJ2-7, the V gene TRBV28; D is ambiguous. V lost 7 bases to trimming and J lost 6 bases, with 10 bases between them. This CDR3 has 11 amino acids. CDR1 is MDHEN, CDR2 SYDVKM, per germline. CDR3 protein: CASTLRFEQYF. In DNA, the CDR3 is TGTGCCAGCACCCTCCGTTTCGAGCAGTACTTC. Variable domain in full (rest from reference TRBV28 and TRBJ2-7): DVKVTQSSRYLVKRTGEKVFLECVQDMDHENMFWYRQDPGLGLRLIYFSYDVKMKEKGDIPEGYSVSREKKERFSLILESASTNQTSMYLCASTLRFEQYFGPGTRLTVT.

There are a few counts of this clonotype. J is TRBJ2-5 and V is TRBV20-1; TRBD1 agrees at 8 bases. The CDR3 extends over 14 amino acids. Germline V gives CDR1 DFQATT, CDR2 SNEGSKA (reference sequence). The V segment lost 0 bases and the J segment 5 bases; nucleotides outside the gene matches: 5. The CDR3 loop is CSARDRTGMETQYF. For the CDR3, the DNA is TGCAGTGCTAGAGACCGGACAGGGATGGAGACCCAGTACTTC.

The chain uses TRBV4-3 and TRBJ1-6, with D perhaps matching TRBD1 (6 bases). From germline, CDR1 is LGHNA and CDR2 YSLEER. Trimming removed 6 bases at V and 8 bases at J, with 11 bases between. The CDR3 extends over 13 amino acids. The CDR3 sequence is CASSQRGDSPLHF. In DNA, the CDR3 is TGCGCCAGCAGTCAAAGGGGGGATTCACCCCTCCACTTT.

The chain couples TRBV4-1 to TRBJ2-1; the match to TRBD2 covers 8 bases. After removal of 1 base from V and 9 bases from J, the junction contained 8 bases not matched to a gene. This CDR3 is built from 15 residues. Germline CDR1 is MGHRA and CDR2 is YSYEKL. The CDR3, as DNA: TGCGCCAGCAGCCAAGGAAGCGGGGGCCGGGGTGAGCAGTTCTTC. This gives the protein CASSQGSGGRGEQFF.

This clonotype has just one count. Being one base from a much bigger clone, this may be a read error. In DNA, the CDR3 is TGTGCCACCGGCAGAAAGGGGGGGACCAGCCATCAGCCCCAGCATTTT. The encoded protein is CATGRKGGTSHQPQHF. V usage is TRBV15 and J usage is TRBJ1-5; weak D call: TRBD1 (6 bases). Germline assignment: CDR1 LNHNV and CDR2 YYDKDF (reference sequence). The CDR3 totals 16 residues.

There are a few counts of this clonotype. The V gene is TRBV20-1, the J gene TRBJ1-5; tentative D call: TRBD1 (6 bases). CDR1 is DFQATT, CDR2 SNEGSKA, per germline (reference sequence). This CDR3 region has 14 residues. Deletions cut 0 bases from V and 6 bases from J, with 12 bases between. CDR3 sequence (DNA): TGCAGTGCTAGAGATAGGAGGGGGAGTCAGCCCCAGCATTTT. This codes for CSARDRRGSQPQHF.